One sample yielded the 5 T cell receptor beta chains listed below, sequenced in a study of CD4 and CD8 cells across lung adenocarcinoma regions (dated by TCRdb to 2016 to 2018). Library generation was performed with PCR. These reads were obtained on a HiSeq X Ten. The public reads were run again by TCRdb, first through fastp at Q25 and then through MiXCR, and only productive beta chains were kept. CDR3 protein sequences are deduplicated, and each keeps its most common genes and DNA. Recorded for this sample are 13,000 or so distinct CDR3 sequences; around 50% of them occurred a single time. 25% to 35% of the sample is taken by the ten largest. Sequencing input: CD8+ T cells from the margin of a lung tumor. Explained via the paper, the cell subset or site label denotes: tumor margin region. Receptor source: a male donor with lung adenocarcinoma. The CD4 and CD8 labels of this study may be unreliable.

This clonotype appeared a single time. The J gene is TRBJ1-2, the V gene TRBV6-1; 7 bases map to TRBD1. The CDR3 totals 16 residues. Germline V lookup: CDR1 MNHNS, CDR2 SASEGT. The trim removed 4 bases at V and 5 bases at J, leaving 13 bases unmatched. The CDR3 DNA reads TGTGCCAGCAGTGCTCACACAGGGGCCCTCGGGTATGGCTACACCTTC. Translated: CASSAHTGALGYGYTF.

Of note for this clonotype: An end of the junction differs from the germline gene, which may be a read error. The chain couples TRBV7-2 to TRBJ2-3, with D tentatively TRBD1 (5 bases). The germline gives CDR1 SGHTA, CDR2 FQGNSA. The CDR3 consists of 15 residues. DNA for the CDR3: TGTGCCAGCAGCCCAGGGCGCAGCGCCACAGATACGCAGTATTTC. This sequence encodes CASSPGRSATDTQYF.

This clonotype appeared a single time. The CDR3 nucleotides are TGTGCCAGCAGCTCGTACCTGTCTGATACGCAGTATTTT. This translates into CASSSYLSDTQYF. The rearrangement joins TRBV7-2 to TRBJ2-3; D unresolved. Germline CDR1 and CDR2: SGHTA and FQGNSA. CDR3 length equals 13 residues. V gave up 4 bases and J gave up 6 bases, with 11 bases separating them.

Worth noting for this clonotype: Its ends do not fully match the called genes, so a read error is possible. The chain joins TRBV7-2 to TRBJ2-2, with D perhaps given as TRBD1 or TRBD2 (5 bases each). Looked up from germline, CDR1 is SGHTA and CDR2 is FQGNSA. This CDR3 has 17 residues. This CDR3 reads CASSLGGQAVNTGALFF. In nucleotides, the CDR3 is TGTGCCAGCAGCCTAGGCGGGCAGGCTGTAAACACCGGGGCGCTGTTTTTT.

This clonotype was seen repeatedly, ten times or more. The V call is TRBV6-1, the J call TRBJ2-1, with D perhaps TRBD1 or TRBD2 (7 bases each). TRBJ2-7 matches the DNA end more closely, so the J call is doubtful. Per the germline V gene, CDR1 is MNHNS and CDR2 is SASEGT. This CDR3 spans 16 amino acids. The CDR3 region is CASSGRQGRDYNEQYF. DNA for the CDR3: TGTGCCAGCAGTGGCAGACAGGGACGGGACTACAATGAGCAGTACTTC.